A selection of T cell receptor beta chains follows, all from one sample in a study of T cell responses to AZD1222 COVID-19 vaccine. Method: immunoSEQ multiplex PCR; TCRdb's copy keeps in-frame clones and lacks some. The profile covers over 100,000 clones, with approximately 86% appearing a single time and 2.4% taken by the ten largest. Sequencing used peripheral blood, obtained on day 0 of AZD1222 vaccination. Receptors originate from an adult in good health. Both conserved end residues are part of each CDR3. The D gene is left open where the match is weak. Expanded clones are given a class, and other clones once, few, many or no size at all.

d_call,j_call,v_call,cdr3_length,clone_size,cdr3_aa,cdr3_nt
.,TRBJ1-5,TRBV6-1,15,.,CASSEFGGRGQPQHF,TGTGCCAGCAGTGAATTTGGGGGAAGGGGCCAGCCCCAGCATTTT
.,TRBJ2-1,TRBV11-1,13,once,CASSFGQNNEQFF,TGTGCCAGCAGCTTCGGGCAAAACAATGAGCAGTTCTTC
.,TRBJ1-4,TRBV7-8,14,few,CASRRGSTNEKLFF,TGTGCCAGCAGGAGGGGGTCGACTAATGAAAAACTGTTTTTT
.,TRBJ1-2,TRBV4-1,17,.,CASSQDESGTANYGYTF,TGCGCCAGCAGCCAAGATGAGTCCGGGACGGCGAACTATGGCTACACCTTC
TRBD1,TRBJ2-7,TRBV5-6,15,.,CASSLAGTGSYEQYF,TGTGCCAGCAGCTTGGCAGGGACAGGGTCCTACGAGCAGTACTTC
TRBD2,TRBJ2-1,TRBV28,17,.,CASSSRDYPYSYNEQFF,TGTGCCAGCAGTTCCCGGGACTACCCTTACTCCTACAATGAGCAGTTCTTC
TRBD2,TRBJ2-2,TRBV9,17,.,CAPQGTSVRVGTGELFF,TGTGCCCCCCAGGGGACTAGCGTTAGAGTTGGCACCGGGGAGCTGTTTTTT
.,TRBJ2-3,TRBV7-3,13,.,CASSLTGPDTQYF,TGTGCCAGCAGCTTAACGGGCCCAGATACGCAGTATTTT
.,TRBJ2-7,TRBV20-1,11,.,CSARGPYEQYF,TGCAGTGCTAGAGGACCCTACGAGCAGTACTTC
.,TRBJ2-2,TRBV28,15,.,CASSPSFGRGGELFF,TGTGCCAGCAGTCCCTCTTTTGGGCGCGGCGGGGAGCTGTTTTTT
.,TRBJ1-1,TRBV6-5,14,.,CAGTKMGAGTEAFF,TGTGCCGGAACGAAGATGGGGGCCGGCACTGAAGCTTTCTTT
TRBD1,TRBJ1-5,TRBV4-2,16,.,CASSQGQGEHNQPQHF,TGTGCCAGCAGTCAGGGACAGGGGGAACATAATCAGCCCCAGCATTTT
TRBD1,TRBJ1-3,TRBV5-5,17,.,CASSFRDRPNSGNTIYF,TGTGCCAGCAGCTTTAGGGACAGGCCTAACTCTGGAAACACCATATATTTT
.,TRBJ2-3,TRBV6-5,11,.,CASSYGYTQYF,TGTGCCAGCAGTTACGGTTATACGCAGTATTTT
.,TRBJ1-6,TRBV6-1,18,.,CASSEELSRALGNSPLHF,TGTGCCAGCAGTGAAGAATTATCCAGGGCCTTGGGGAATTCACCCCTCCACTTT
.,TRBJ2-3,TRBV5-1,15,.,CASSLVGRDTDTQYF,TGCGCCAGCAGCTTGGTAGGGCGGGACACAGATACGCAGTATTTT
TRBD1,TRBJ2-7,TRBV19,15,.,CASSPRQGEAYEQYF,TGTGCCAGTAGTCCCCGGCAGGGGGAAGCCTACGAGCAGTACTTC
.,TRBJ1-5,TRBV3-1/TRBV3-2,15,.,CASSQEPSNSQPQHF,TGTGCCAGCAGCCAAGAACCCAGCAATAGTCAGCCCCAGCATTTT
.,TRBJ2-1,TRBV7-9,16,.,CASSSPSGSSYNEQFF,TGTGCCAGCAGCTCCCCGTCGGGGAGCTCCTACAATGAGCAGTTCTTC
.,TRBJ1-1,TRBV5-1,14,.,CASSLAQMNTEAFF,TGCGCCAGCAGCTTGGCACAGATGAACACTGAAGCTTTCTTT
.,TRBJ2-3,TRBV6-5,14,.,CATNVPGLTDTQYF,TGTGCCACCAACGTTCCAGGGTTGACAGATACGCAGTATTTT
TRBD1,TRBJ2-2,TRBV11-3,14,.,CASSLQGDTGELFF,TGTGCCAGCAGCCTACAGGGGGACACCGGGGAGCTGTTTTTT
.,TRBJ2-1,TRBV30,11,.,CAWSPRREQFF,TGTGCCTGGAGCCCTCGAAGGGAGCAGTTCTTC
TRBD2,TRBJ2-1,TRBV27,22,once,CASSLVQHILAGLGIRHNEQFF,TGTGCCAGCAGTTTAGTGCAGCATATCCTAGCGGGATTAGGGATACGACACAATGAGCAGTTCTTC
.,TRBJ1-1,TRBV7-9,13,.,CASSLGGDTEAFF,TGTGCCAGCAGCTTGGGAGGGGACACTGAAGCTTTCTTT
.,TRBJ2-1,TRBV5-4,13,.,CASSLVGGNEQFF,TGTGCCAGCAGCTTGGTAGGGGGCAATGAGCAGTTCTTC
.,TRBJ2-7,TRBV9,15,.,CASSASWAGSYEQYF,TGTGCCAGCAGCGCCAGTTGGGCGGGTTCCTACGAGCAGTACTTC
TRBD1,TRBJ2-7,TRBV5-1,15,few,CASSLAPDREYEQYF,TGCGCCAGCAGCTTGGCCCCGGACAGGGAATACGAGCAGTACTTC
.,TRBJ2-1,TRBV24-1,12,.,CATSASLGEQFF,TGTGCCACCAGTGCGTCTTTGGGGGAGCAGTTCTTC
TRBD2,TRBJ2-7,TRBV11-3,15,.,CASSAGLAGSYEQYF,TGTGCCAGCAGCGCTGGACTAGCGGGTTCCTACGAGCAGTACTTC
.,TRBJ2-1,TRBV7-3,14,.,CASSEGGGPGEQFF,TGTGCCAGCAGCGAAGGGGGAGGGCCGGGTGAGCAGTTCTTC
TRBD1,TRBJ2-7,TRBV19,16,.,CASSIGQGEPHYEQYF,TGTGCCAGTAGTATCGGGCAGGGGGAGCCCCACTACGAGCAGTACTTC
.,TRBJ2-2,TRBV7-8,14,.,CASRGPVNTGELFF,TGTGCCAGCAGGGGGCCAGTTAACACCGGGGAGCTGTTTTTT
.,TRBJ1-6,TRBV28,13,.,CASVAGAYSPLHF,TGTGCCAGCGTCGCGGGGGCGTATTCACCCCTCCACTTT
.,TRBJ1-1,TRBV7-8,14,.,CASSAGIGNTEAFF,TGTGCCAGCAGTGCAGGGATCGGGAACACTGAAGCTTTCTTT
TRBD1,TRBJ1-2,TRBV30,14,once,CAWSVLVGGHGYTF,TGTGCCTGGAGTGTATTAGTAGGGGGCCATGGCTACACCTTC
TRBD2,TRBJ2-7,TRBV5-7,16,few,CASSPKNGTSACEQYF,TGTGCCAGCAGCCCTAAAAACGGGACTAGCGCTTGCGAGCAGTACTTC
.,TRBJ1-5,TRBV27,15,once,CASKISTGSNQPQHF,TGTGCCAGCAAAATCTCTACAGGGTCCAATCAGCCCCAGCATTTT
.,TRBJ1-2,TRBV30,12,.,CAYILRQLAPSF,TGTGCCTATATCCTACGACAGCTTGCACCCTCCTTC
.,TRBJ2-7,TRBV5-3,13,.,CARSLSQSYEQYF,TGTGCCAGAAGCTTGTCTCAGTCCTACGAGCAGTACTTC
TRBD1,TRBJ1-2,TRBV19,16,.,CASSMAPGQGPYGYTF,TGTGCCAGTAGTATGGCTCCGGGACAGGGGCCCTATGGCTACACCTTC
TRBD2,TRBJ2-7,TRBV10-2,13,.,CASRGTRGFEQYF,TGCGCCAGCAGGGGGACTAGGGGGTTTGAGCAGTACTTC
TRBD1,TRBJ2-3,TRBV20-1,17,.,CSASLLGGTGSTDTQYF,TGCAGTGCTAGTCTCCTGGGGGGGACAGGGTCCACAGATACGCAGTATTTT
.,TRBJ1-3,TRBV5-6,15,.,CASSLSGSSGNTIYF,TGTGCCAGCAGCTTATCAGGGAGCTCTGGAAACACCATATATTTT
.,TRBJ1-1,TRBV5-1,15,.,CASSSHLQMNTEAFF,TGCGCCAGCAGCTCCCACCTCCAAATGAACACTGAAGCTTTCTTT
TRBD1,TRBJ2-7,TRBV9,15,.,CASSVGGQGAYEQYF,TGTGCCAGCAGCGTAGGGGGACAGGGGGCATACGAGCAGTACTTC
.,TRBJ1-1,TRBV5-6,14,.,CASSLVGLNTEAFF,TGTGCCAGCAGCTTGGTAGGACTGAACACTGAAGCTTTCTTT
TRBD2,TRBJ2-1,TRBV5-6,17,.,CASTLRTSGVSYNEQFF,TGTGCCAGCACCCTGAGGACTAGCGGTGTCTCCTACAATGAGCAGTTCTTC
TRBD2,TRBJ2-6,TRBV6-1,18,.,CASSVASGRSSGANVLTF,TGTGCCAGCAGTGTCGCTAGCGGGAGGAGCTCTGGGGCCAACGTCCTGACTTTC
.,TRBJ1-2,TRBV12-3/TRBV12-4,12,.,CASTQGDYGYTF,TGTGCCAGCACCCAAGGGGACTATGGCTACACCTTC
TRBD1,TRBJ2-2,TRBV11-3,17,.,CASSPGPTGSNTGELFF,TGTGCCAGCAGCCCCGGGCCGACAGGGTCGAACACCGGGGAGCTGTTTTTT
TRBD1,TRBJ1-1,TRBV7-9,15,.,CASSLRGQANTEAFF,TGTGCCAGCAGCTTAAGAGGACAGGCGAACACTGAAGCTTTCTTT
.,TRBJ1-5,TRBV5-1,14,.,CASSPRQGDQPQHF,TGCGCCAGCAGCCCTCGCCAGGGAGATCAGCCCCAGCATTTT
.,TRBJ2-7,TRBV1,14,few,CTRVRLQGFYEQYF,TGCACCCGCGTCAGGTTGCAGGGATTCTACGAGCAGTACTTC
.,TRBJ1-4,TRBV5-4,15,.,CASSTRTDPNEKLFF,TGTGCCAGCAGCACCCGGACAGACCCTAATGAAAAACTGTTTTTT
TRBD2,TRBJ2-1,TRBV14,17,once,CASSVLGLATQRGEQFF,TGTGCCAGCAGCGTTCTCGGACTAGCGACACAACGAGGTGAGCAGTTCTTC